This T cell receptor (beta chain) stems from a study of T cells in tumors after PD-1 blockade. Study context: Some patients also took daily vismodegib 150 mg during anti-PD-1 treatment. Mean per blood sample: 113,528 templates (about 23,000-257,772), around 34,000 unique clonotypes.

This CDR3 region has 14 residues. Germline-derived CDR1 and CDR2 are MNHNS and SASEGT. The V end lost 1 base, the J end lost 7 bases, and 13 bases lay between the germline ends. Some clones are missing from TCRdb's copy, which holds only in-frame ones; the method was immunoSEQ multiplex PCR. The data show more than 40,000 clones, around four fifths seen once. The chain joins TRBV6-1 to TRBJ1-1, with a tentative D call TRBD1 (5 bases). The TCR originated in a human donor with advanced basal cell or squamous cell carcinoma (not recorded which). The sample consisted of PBMCs, taken before anti-PD-1 therapy. CDR3 sequence: CASSEVHRSSEAFF. CDR3 DNA: TGTGCCAGCAGTGAAGTCCACAGGAGTAGTGAAGCTTTCTTT.